This TCR beta chain was recorded in a study of OX40 agonist ivuxolimab in advanced cancers. In the study overall: Ivuxolimab, an agonist antibody against OX40 (CD134), was given to patients. Aged about 23 to 80 with a mean of approximately 57 years, they were around 79% male. General study results and limits: At 0.1 to 3.0 mg/kg, clonal expansion of CD4+ and CD8+ blood T cells had occurred by week 6. The 0.1-3.0 mg/kg partial responders had among the lowest clonal expansion.

The CDR3 consists of 17 residues. TCRdb's copy holds only in-frame clones and misses some; the assay was immunoSEQ multiplex PCR. The sample includes roughly 87,000 clones, about 90% of them seen just once. As for this clone: No antigen is known for it.

This chain connects TRBV21-1 to TRBJ1-2; the table's D call TRBD1 went unverified against the DNA. TRBV21-1 is a recognized pseudogene. The TCR was taken from an adult with an advanced solid tumor such as melanoma, head and neck, liver or kidney cancer. Specimen: CD4+ or CD8+ T cells sorted from blood, collected in a trial of the OX40 agonist ivuxolimab. The CDR3 DNA sequence: TGTGCCAGCAGGCCCGGACAGGGGGCGTTTAAGTGCTATGGCTACACCTTC. Translation: CASRPGQGAFKCYGYTF.